These 19 T cell receptor beta chains were all obtained from the same sample, sequenced in a study of molecular identifiers for immune sequencing clone quantification. TCRdb reprocessed the PCR reads via MiXCR and lists one record per CDR3 protein. The data contain about 68,000 distinct CDR3 sequences, 15% to 20% of them seen just once; the ten biggest clones take up approximately 1.5%. Sequencing used naive CD8+ T cells from blood, with Jurkat cell RNA spiked in. Indicated subset: FACS-sorted CD8+CD4-CCR7+CD45RA+ naive T cells. The receptors were gathered from a human donor in good health. Some libraries in this study had Jurkat cell RNA spiked in.

This clonotype was recorded at least ten times. The gene calls are TRBV28 and TRBJ1-6; D is perhaps TRBD1 (5 bases). Trimming pared 2 bases from V and 6 bases from J, leaving 17 bases between. The CDR3 has 17 residues. Germline V CDR1 and CDR2: MDHEN, SYDVKM. In nucleotides, the CDR3 is TGTGCCAGCAGTTTAGCCCTCTCGGGGAGGGGTAATTCACCCCTCCACTTT. Protein: CASSLALSGRGNSPLHF.

In this sample, this clonotype turned up many times. The CDR3 region is CASTPGPYEQYF. CDR3 bases: TGTGCCAGCACTCCCGGCCCCTACGAGCAGTACTTC. The chain uses TRBV6-1 and TRBJ2-7, with unresolved D. Per germline, CDR1 MNHNS and CDR2 SASEGT. The length of the CDR3 is 12 residues. The V and J ends lost 7 bases and 2 bases respectively, with 9 bases between them.

This clonotype was recorded once. A much more abundant neighbour one base away suggests this may be a read error. V and J are TRBV11-1 and TRBJ2-2; TRBD1 is a possible D gene (5 bases). This CDR3 contains 16 residues. Germline CDR1 SGHAT, CDR2 FQDESV (reference sequence). V lost 3 bases and J 2 bases, leaving 13 bases between the germline ends. CDR3 sequence (DNA): TGTGCCAGCAGCTTCCCCCAGACAGTCAACACCGGGGAGCTGTTTTTT. Residues: CASSFPQTVNTGELFF. Full variable domain (missing parts from reference TRBV11-1 and TRBJ2-2): EAEVAQSPRYKITEKSQAVAFWCDPISGHATLYWYRQILGQGPELLVQFQDESVVDDSQLPKDRFSAERLKGVDSTLKIQPAELGDSAMYLCASSFPQTVNTGELFFGEGSRLTVL.

This clonotype was seen ten or more times. The chain employs TRBV19 and TRBJ2-7; the D is unclear. V lost 10 bases, J lost 0 bases, and 13 bases lay in between. The CDR3 length is 13 residues. In germline, CDR1 is LNHDA, CDR2 SQIVND (reference sequence). Here the CDR3 reads CATMGYSSYEQYF. The DNA of the CDR3 is TGTGCCACCATGGGGTACAGCTCCTACGAGCAGTACTTC. Using reference TRBV19 and TRBJ2-7 for the parts outside the CDR3, the full variable domain is DGGITQSPKYLFRKEGQNVTLSCEQNLNHDAMYWYRQDPGQGLRLIYYSQIVNDFQKGDIAEGYSVSREKKESFPLTVTSAQKNPTAFYLCATMGYSSYEQYFGPGTRLTVT.

Many counts were recorded for this clonotype. This chain joins TRBV27 and TRBJ2-7, with TRBD2 as a possible D gene (6 bases). The CDR3 runs 21 residues. Germline V gene lookup returns CDR1 MNHEY and CDR2 SMNVEV (reference sequence). The germline V and J ends were trimmed by 5 bases and 4 bases, with 36 bases remaining between them. The CDR3 region is CASSPSPPTSPTFDTGYEQYF. CDR3 nucleotide sequence: TGTGCCAGCAGTCCCTCACCCCCGACTAGTCCCACGTTCGACACGGGGTACGAGCAGTACTTC.

Comment on this clonotype: Possible read error: a much larger clone is one base away. This chain joins TRBV5-1 and TRBJ1-4; 9 bases line up with TRBD1. Germline CDR1 reads SGHRS; CDR2 reads YFSETQ. The CDR3 spans 14 residues. The CDR3 region is CASSPDRGEERLFF. The CDR3 coding sequence is TGCGCCAGCAGCCCGGACAGGGGAGAAGAAAGACTGTTTTTT. Complete variable domain (other parts from reference TRBV5-1 and TRBJ1-4): KAGVTQTPRYLIKTRGQQVTLSCSPISGHRSVSWYQQTPGQGLQFLFEYFSETQRNKGNFPGRFSGRQFSNSRSEMNVSTLELGDSALYLCASSPDRGEERLFFGSGTQLSVL.

This clonotype was seen repeatedly, ten times or more. The V gene is TRBV5-6, the J gene TRBJ1-5; no reliable D call. The CDR3 is made up of 16 amino acids. The germline V gene has CDR1 SGHDT and CDR2 YYEEEE. V lost 3 bases and J 4 bases, leaving 17 bases between the germline ends. CDR3 region: CASSSVNARGNQPQHF. The CDR3 DNA reads TGTGCCAGCAGCTCCGTAAACGCACGAGGAAATCAGCCCCAGCATTTT.

As regards this clonotype: It may be a read error: a sequence one base away is much more abundant. The final CDR3 position lacks the conserved phenylalanine or tryptophan, pointing to a likely read error. CDR3 region: CASSSLQDRKETQYL. DNA of the CDR3: TGTGCCAGCAGCAGCCTCCAGGACAGGAAGGAGACCCAGTACCTC. The chain is built from TRBV7-3 and TRBJ2-5; 7 bases map to TRBD1. The length of the CDR3 is 15 residues. Losses at the gene ends were 5 bases for V and 5 bases for J; bases not matched to a gene: 11. The germline V gene has CDR1 SGHTA and CDR2 FQGTGA.

The table lists this clonotype with many counts. The gene calls are TRBV19 and TRBJ2-7; D is unresolved. V gave up 6 bases and J gave up 2 bases, with 20 bases separating them. The CDR3 is 16 residues long. CDR1 and CDR2 from the germline V gene are LNHDA and SQIVND (reference sequence). CDR3 DNA: TGTGCCAGTAGCCCAATGGGTTATGTAGGGACCTACGAGCAGTACTTC. This sequence encodes CASSPMGYVGTYEQYF.

This clonotype was observed many times. The V gene is TRBV6-2 or TRBV6-3, the J gene TRBJ2-7, with D possibly called TRBD1 or TRBD2 (7 bases each). Germline loops: CDR1 MNHEY, CDR2 SVGEGT. V lost 4 bases and J 3 bases, leaving 22 bases between the germline ends. This CDR3 has 17 amino acids. CDR3 protein: CASSSTAGQSHLYEQYF. The CDR3 bases are TGTGCCAGCAGTTCGACAGCGGGACAGTCTCACCTCTACGAGCAGTACTTC.

This clonotype was observed at least ten times. This sequence joins TRBV11-2 and TRBJ2-5; no firm D call. Germline CDR1 and CDR2: SGHAT and FQNNGV. Trimming pared 7 bases from V and 5 bases from J, leaving 23 bases between. The CDR3 totals 16 residues. CDR3 residues: CASTQDPGRGLETQYF. CDR3 bases: TGTGCCAGCACTCAGGATCCAGGCCGCGGTCTTGAGACCCAGTACTTC.

This clonotype was counted a few times. The rearrangement joins TRBV5-4 to TRBJ2-1; a possible D gene is TRBD2 (6 bases). Germline V lookup: CDR1 SGHNT, CDR2 YYREEE (reference sequence). V lost 10 bases and J 2 bases, leaving 10 bases between the germline ends. The CDR3 has 12 amino acids. CDR3 DNA: TGTGCCGGTAGCGGAACCTACAATGAGCAGTTCTTC. Translating gives CAGSGTYNEQFF.

The sample holds a few counts of this clonotype. The chain couples TRBV7-9 to TRBJ2-1; D gene uncertain. The CDR3 totals 11 residues. Germline loops: CDR1 SEHNR, CDR2 FQNEAQ (reference sequence). Trimming took off 5 bases at V and 8 bases at J, with 7 bases between the two ends. The CDR3 DNA reads TGTGCCAGCAGCCCGATGGATGAGCAGTTCTTC. The encoded protein is CASSPMDEQFF.

This clonotype has at least ten counts. The rearrangement uses TRBV20-1 and TRBJ2-2; D remains unclear. Germline CDR1 DFQATT, CDR2 SNEGSKA (reference sequence). Trimming took 0 bases from V and 5 from J, leaving 7 bases between them. This CDR3 is built from 13 residues. CDR3 in amino acids: CSARDWGTGELFF. DNA of the CDR3: TGCAGTGCTAGAGACTGGGGAACCGGGGAGCTGTTTTTT.

For this clonotype: Just one base apart from a much larger clone, this may be a read error. This chain uses TRBV20-1 with TRBJ2-2; possible D gene TRBD2, 6 bases. Germline CDR1 DFQATT, CDR2 SNEGSKA (reference sequence). V lost 1 base, J lost 0 bases, and 12 bases lay in between. The CDR3 has 16 residues. This CDR3 reads CSARAFGDSNTGELFF. For the CDR3, the DNA is TGCAGTGCTAGAGCCTTTGGGGACTCGAACACCGGGGAGCTGTTTTTT.

In this sample, this clonotype turned up many times. The rearrangement links TRBV7-2 to TRBJ2-7; the D is unclear. Per the germline V gene, CDR1 is SGHTA and CDR2 is FQGNSA. V dropped 8 bases and J dropped 5 bases, with 16 bases sitting between them. The CDR3 is 13 residues long. CDR3 DNA: TGTGCCAGCGCGCCCCGGAGTTACGACGAGCAGTACTTC. It yields the protein CASAPRSYDEQYF.

In this sample, this clonotype turned up many times. The chain couples TRBV7-9 to TRBJ2-3; 7 bases map to TRBD2. This CDR3 is 16 amino acids long. CDR1 SEHNR and CDR2 FQNEAQ come from the germline V gene (reference sequence). V shed 1 base and J 6 bases; nucleotides not matched to a gene: 10. CDR3 nucleotide sequence: TGTGCCAGCAGCTTAGAGGTGGCGGGAGACCACGATACGCAGTATTTT. Its translation: CASSLEVAGDHDTQYF.

V is TRBV7-9 and J is TRBJ1-4; D not certain. The germline CDR1 and CDR2 sequences are SEHNR and FQNEAQ (reference sequence). The V and J ends lost 5 bases and 8 bases respectively, with 9 bases between them. The CDR3 contains 12 residues. As DNA, the CDR3 is TGTGCCAGCAGCGGCGGGCAGGAAAAACTGTTTTTT. Protein product: CASSGGQEKLFF. Together with reference TRBV7-9 and TRBJ1-4, the CDR3 gives the full variable domain: DTGVSQNPRHKITKRGQNVTFRCDPISEHNRLYWYRQTLGQGPEFLTYFQNEAQLEKSRLLSDRFSAERPKGSFSTLEIQRTEQGDSAMYLCASSGGQEKLFFGSGTQLSVL.

This clonotype was counted many times. The chain combines TRBV4-3 with TRBJ2-1; the D gene is possibly TRBD2 (6 bases). The CDR3 consists of 14 residues. Germline V gene data show CDR1 as LGHNA and CDR2 as YSLEER. Between the trimmed V and J ends, which lost 2 bases and 2 bases, there was a span of 7 bases. The CDR3 DNA reads as TGCGCCAGCAGCCAATCTAGCGCCTACAATGAGCAGTTCTTC. It codes for CASSQSSAYNEQFF.